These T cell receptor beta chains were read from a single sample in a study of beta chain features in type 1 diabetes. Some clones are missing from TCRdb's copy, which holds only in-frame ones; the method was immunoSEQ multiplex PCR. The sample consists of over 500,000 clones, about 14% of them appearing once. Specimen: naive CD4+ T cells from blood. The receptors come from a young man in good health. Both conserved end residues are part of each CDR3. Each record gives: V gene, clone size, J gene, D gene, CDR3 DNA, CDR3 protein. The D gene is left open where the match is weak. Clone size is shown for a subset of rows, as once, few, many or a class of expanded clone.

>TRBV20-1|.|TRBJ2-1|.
TGCAGTGCTAGGTCCTACAATGAGCAGTTCTTC
CSARSYNEQFF
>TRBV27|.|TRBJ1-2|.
TGTGCCAGCAGTTCCCCGCCGGGTATTAGGGGCTACACCTTC
CASSSPPGIRGYTF
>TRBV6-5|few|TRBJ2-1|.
TGTGCCAGTGTAGGGGTGAATGAGCAGTTCTTC
CASVGVNEQFF
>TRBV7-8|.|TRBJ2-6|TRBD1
TGTGCCAGCAGCTCTAGTGGGACAGGGTTGAGCTCTGGGGCCAACGTCCTGACTTTC
CASSSSGTGLSSGANVLTF
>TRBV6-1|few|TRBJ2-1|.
TGTGCCAGCAGTGAAGTACAGGGTAATGAGCAGTTCTTC
CASSEVQGNEQFF
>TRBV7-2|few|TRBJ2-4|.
TGTGCCAGCAGCAAGGACACCAAAGCCAAAAACATTCAGTACTTC
CASSKDTKAKNIQYF
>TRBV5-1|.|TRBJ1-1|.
TGCGCCAGCAGCTTGGAGGTGGCGGTGAACACTGAAGCTTTCTTT
CASSLEVAVNTEAFF
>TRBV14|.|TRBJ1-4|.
TGTGCCAGCAGCCGGACAGAATTTGCAACTAATGAAAAACTGTTTTTT
CASSRTEFATNEKLFF
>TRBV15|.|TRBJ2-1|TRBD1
TGTGCCACCAGCCTGCCGGACAGGGGGCAGATCAATGAGCAGTTCTTC
CATSLPDRGQINEQFF
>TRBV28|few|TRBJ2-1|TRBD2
TGTGCCAGCAGTTTACTAGCGGGAGGCGAAAATGAGCAGTTCTTC
CASSLLAGGENEQFF
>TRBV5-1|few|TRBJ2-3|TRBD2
TGCGCCAGCAGCGCAATGCCCTTAGCGGGAGTTGCCCCAGATACGCAGTATTTT
CASSAMPLAGVAPDTQYF
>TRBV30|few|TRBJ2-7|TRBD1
TGTGCCTGGAGCAGGGGGTCCTACGAGCAGTACTTC
CAWSRGSYEQYF
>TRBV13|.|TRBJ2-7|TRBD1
TGTGCCAGCAGCCTGGACAGGGTTTCCTACGAGCAGTACTTC
CASSLDRVSYEQYF
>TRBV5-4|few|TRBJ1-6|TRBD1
TGTGCCAGCAGCTTGGCCCTCGGACAGGGGAATTCACCCCTCCACTTT
CASSLALGQGNSPLHF
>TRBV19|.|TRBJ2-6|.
TGTGCCTCCAGGCGAGGTTTCTCTGGGGCCAACGTCCTGACTTTC
CASRRGFSGANVLTF
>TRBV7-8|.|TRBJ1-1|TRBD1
TGTGCCAGCAGCCAACAGGGGAGGGGTACTGAAGCTTTCTTT
CASSQQGRGTEAFF
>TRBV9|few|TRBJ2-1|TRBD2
TGTGCCAGCAGCGTAGCGGGCGGAAGCGGGGGATACAATGAGCAGTTCTTC
CASSVAGGSGGYNEQFF
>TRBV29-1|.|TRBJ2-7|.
TGCAGCGTCCGCCCAGGGTTAACCTACGAGCAGTACTTC
CSVRPGLTYEQYF
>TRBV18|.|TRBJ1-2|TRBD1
TGTGCCAGCTCACCAGGGACAGGCTATGGCTACACCTTC
CASSPGTGYGYTF
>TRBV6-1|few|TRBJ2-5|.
TGTGCCAGCAAACGAGACAACGGCCAAGAGACCCAGTACTTC
CASKRDNGQETQYF
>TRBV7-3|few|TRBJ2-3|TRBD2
TGTGCCAGCAGCTTCGCGGGAGCCCCAGATACGCAGTATTTT
CASSFAGAPDTQYF
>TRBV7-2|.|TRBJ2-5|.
TGTGCCAGCAGCTTAGCCCGTCAGGGTCCGGAGACCCAGTACTTC
CASSLARQGPETQYF
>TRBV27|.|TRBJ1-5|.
TGTGCCAGCAACCCGTTAGGGATCGGTAATCAGCCCCAGCATTTT
CASNPLGIGNQPQHF
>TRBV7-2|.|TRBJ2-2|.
TGTGCCAGCAGCCGACTTCCGGCCGGGGAGCTGTTTTTT
CASSRLPAGELFF
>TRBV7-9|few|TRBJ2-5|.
TGTGCCAGCACCGGGGAGACCCAGTACTTC
CASTGETQYF
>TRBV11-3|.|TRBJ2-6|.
TGTGCCAGCGGGTCCAACTCTGGGGCCAACGTCCTGACTTTC
CASGSNSGANVLTF
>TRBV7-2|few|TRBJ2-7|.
TGTGCCAGCAGCTTAGCTGGGGGGGCTAGAGGCGAGCAGTACTTC
CASSLAGGARGEQYF
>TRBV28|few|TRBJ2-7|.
TGTGCCAGCAAACGGACAGACTCCTACGAGCAGTACTTC
CASKRTDSYEQYF
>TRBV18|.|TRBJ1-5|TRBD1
TGTGCCAGCTCACCGACAGGGGCGGATCAGCCCCAGCATTTT
CASSPTGADQPQHF
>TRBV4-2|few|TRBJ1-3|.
TGTGCCAGCAGCCAAGATTGGGTAGGTGGAAACACCATATATTTT
CASSQDWVGGNTIYF
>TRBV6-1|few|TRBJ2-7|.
TGTGCCAGCAGTGACAGGGGTTACTACGAGCAGTACTTC
CASSDRGYYEQYF
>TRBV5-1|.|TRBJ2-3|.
TGCGCCAGCAGCACTGATCGGGACCCTCGGCTGTATTTT
CASSTDRDPRLYF
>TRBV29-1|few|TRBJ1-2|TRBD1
TGCAGCGTTGATGGGGACAGGGCTGGAGGCTACACCTTC
CSVDGDRAGGYTF
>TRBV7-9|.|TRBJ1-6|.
TGTGCCAGCAGCCGGAGAGGCGGGGGTAATTCACCCCTCCACTTT
CASSRRGGGNSPLHF
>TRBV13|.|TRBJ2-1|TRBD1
TGTGCCAGCAGCTTCCGACAGGGGGGCTTTCGGCATGAGCAGTTCTTC
CASSFRQGGFRHEQFF
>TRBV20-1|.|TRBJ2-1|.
TGCAGTGCTAAACGGAACAATGAGCAGTTCTTC
CSAKRNNEQFF
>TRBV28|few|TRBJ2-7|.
TGTGCCAGCAGTTGGGGCAGGGGCTCCTACGAGCAGTACTTC
CASSWGRGSYEQYF
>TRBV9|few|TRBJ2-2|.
TGTGCCAGCAGCGTAGTAGGGATGGTGAGGACCGGGGAGCTGTTTTTT
CASSVVGMVRTGELFF
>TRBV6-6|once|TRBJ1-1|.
TGTGCCAGCAGTTACGACGGACGGGACACTGAAGCTTTCTTT
CASSYDGRDTEAFF
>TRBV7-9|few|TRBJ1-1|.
TGTGCCAGCAGCTTTAGTGGAGGGGAGATGGCGGCTTTCTTT
CASSFSGGEMAAFF